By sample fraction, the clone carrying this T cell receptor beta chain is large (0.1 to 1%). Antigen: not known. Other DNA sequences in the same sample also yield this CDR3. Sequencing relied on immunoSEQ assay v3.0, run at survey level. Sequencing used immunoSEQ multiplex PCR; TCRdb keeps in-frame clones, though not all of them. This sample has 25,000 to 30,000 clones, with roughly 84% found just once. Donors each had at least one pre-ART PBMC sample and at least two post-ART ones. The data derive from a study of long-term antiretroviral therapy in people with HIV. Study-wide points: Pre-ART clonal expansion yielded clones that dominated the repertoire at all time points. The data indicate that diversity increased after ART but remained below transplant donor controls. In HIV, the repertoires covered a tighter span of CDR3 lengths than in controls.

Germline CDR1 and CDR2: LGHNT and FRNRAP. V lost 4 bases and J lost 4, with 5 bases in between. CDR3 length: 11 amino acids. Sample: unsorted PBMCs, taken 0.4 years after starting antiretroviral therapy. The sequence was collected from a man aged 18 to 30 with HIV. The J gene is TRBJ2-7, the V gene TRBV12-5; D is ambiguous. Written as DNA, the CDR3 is TGTGCTAGTGGTTGGGCTTACGAGCAGTACTTC. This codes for CASGWAYEQYF. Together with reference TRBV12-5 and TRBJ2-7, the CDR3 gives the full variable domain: DARVTQTPRHKVTEMGQEVTMRCQPILGHNTVFWYRQTMMQGLELLAYFRNRAPLDDSGMPKDRFSAEMPDATLATLKIQPSEPRDSAVYFCASGWAYEQYFGPGTRLTVT.